Listed here is a single TCR beta chain. No antigen is known for it. With a J-beta primer mix and a sample-barcoded 5' primer, a second PCR ran roughly 6 to 11 cycles. Via MiXCR, TCRdb re-called the 5' RACE reads, giving one row per CDR3 protein. This sample has 700,000 to 850,000 distinct CDR3 sequences, with 30% to 45% found just once. The sample belongs to a study of blood T cells in healthy people across ages. The study's findings and limits: Relative to aged donors, long-lived donors carried more naive CD4+ cells and displayed higher diversity.

The receptor comes from a man between 18 and 29 years old in good health. Sequenced material: blood.

CDR3 sequence: CSALPGRGNEQYF. The CDR3 DNA reads TGCAGCGCATTACCGGGACGGGGAAACGAGCAGTACTTC. The rearrangement links TRBV29-1 to TRBJ2-7; D tentatively reads TRBD1 or TRBD2 (5 bases each). The CDR3 extends over 13 amino acids. Trimming pared 7 bases from V and 5 bases from J, leaving 18 bases between. Germline-derived CDR1 and CDR2 are SQVTM and ANQGSEA.